This entry concerns a single TCR beta chain. TCR beta CDR3 sequences were amplified from RNA transcripts. HTBI primers were used for first-round RT-PCR of the TCR CDR3. TCRdb passed the multiplex PCR reads through MiXCR, listing each CDR3 protein once. The sample yields more than 50,000 distinct CDR3 sequences, around 50% seen once. The sample originates from a study of T cells in Graves' hyperthyroidism and ophthalmopathy. The source material was blood. This receptor was obtained from a woman aged 55-70 years with Graves' ophthalmopathy.

CDR3 in amino acids: CASSAGGHNEQYF. The DNA of the CDR3 is TGTGCCAGCAGTGCGGGGGGGCACAATGAGCAGTATTTT. The gene calls are TRBV6-4 and TRBJ2-3, with 8 bases fitting TRBD2. Germline V CDR1 and CDR2: MRHNA, SNTAGT. V lost 4 bases, J lost 11 bases, and 8 bases stayed unmatched. The CDR3 is 13 residues long.